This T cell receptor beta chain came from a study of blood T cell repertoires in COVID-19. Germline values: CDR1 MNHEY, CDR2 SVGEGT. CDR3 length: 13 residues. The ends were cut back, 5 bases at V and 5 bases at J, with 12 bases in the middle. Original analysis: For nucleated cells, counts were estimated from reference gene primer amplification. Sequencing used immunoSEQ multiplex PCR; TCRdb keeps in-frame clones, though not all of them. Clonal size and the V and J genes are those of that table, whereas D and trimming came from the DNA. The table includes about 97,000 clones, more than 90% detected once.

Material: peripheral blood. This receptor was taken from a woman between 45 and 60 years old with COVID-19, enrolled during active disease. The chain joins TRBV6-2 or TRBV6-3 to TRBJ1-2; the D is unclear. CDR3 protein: CASSAERTYGYTF. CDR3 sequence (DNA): TGTGCCAGCAGTGCTGAACGCACTTATGGCTACACCTTC.